Below, one T cell receptor beta chain is given with its context. As yet, its antigen is unknown. This CDR3 has 17 amino acids. Germline V gene lookup returns CDR1 SGHTA and CDR2 FQGTGA. J was trimmed by 4 bases and V by 5 bases; bases with no gene match: 11. The sample belongs to a study of T cells in localized non-small cell lung cancer. Study-wide findings and caveats: Investigators sequenced only a single tumor region, leaving heterogeneity possible.

Sequencing used immunoSEQ multiplex PCR; TCRdb keeps in-frame clones, though not all of them. The sample gives just under 80,000 clones, 80% of which show up once; 7.5% to 10% is in the top ten. This receptor was obtained from a female donor over 55 with stage I lung adenocarcinoma. V usage is TRBV7-3 and J usage is TRBJ2-1; 10 bases fit TRBD2. Source: peripheral blood, taken before any cancer treatment. The CDR3 DNA is TGTGCCAGCAGCCAACGGGCTAGCGGGGGCCATTACAATGAGCAGTTCTTC. Translation: CASSQRASGGHYNEQFF.